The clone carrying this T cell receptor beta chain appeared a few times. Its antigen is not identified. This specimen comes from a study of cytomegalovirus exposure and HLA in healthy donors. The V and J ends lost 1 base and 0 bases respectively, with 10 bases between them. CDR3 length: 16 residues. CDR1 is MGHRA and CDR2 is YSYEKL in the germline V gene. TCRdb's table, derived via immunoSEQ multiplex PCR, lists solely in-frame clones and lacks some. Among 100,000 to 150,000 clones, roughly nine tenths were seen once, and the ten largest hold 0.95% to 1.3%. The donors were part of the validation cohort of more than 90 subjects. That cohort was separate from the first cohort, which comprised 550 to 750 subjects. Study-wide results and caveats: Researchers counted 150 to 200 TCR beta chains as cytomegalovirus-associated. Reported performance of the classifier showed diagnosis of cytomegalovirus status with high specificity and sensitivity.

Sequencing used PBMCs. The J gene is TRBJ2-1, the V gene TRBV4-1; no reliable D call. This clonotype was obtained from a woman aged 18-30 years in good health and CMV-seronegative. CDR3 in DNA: TGCGCCAGCAGCCAAGTCGACTTAGTCTCCTACAATGAGCAGTTCTTC. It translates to CASSQVDLVSYNEQFF.